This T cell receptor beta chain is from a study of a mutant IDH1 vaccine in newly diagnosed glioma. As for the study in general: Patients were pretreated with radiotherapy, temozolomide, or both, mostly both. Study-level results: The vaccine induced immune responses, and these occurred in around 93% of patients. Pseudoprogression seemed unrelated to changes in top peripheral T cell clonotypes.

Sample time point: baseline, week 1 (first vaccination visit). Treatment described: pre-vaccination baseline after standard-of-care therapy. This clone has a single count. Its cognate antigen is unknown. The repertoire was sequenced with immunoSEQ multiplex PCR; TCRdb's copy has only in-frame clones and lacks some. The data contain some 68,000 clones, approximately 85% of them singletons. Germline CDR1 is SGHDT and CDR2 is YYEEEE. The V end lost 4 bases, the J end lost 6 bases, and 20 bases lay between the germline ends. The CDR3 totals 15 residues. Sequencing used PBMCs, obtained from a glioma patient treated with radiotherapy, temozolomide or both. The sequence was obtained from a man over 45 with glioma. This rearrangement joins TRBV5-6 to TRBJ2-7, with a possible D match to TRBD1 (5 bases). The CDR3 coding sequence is TGTGCCAGCAGCACCTCACAGGTCCGGGTGCGCGAGCAGTACTTC. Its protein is CASSTSQVRVREQYF.